This entry concerns a single T cell receptor beta chain. This CDR3 has 11 residues. Per the germline V gene, CDR1 is SEHNR and CDR2 is FQNEAQ (reference sequence). V gave up 7 bases and J gave up 8 bases, with 11 bases separating them. This entry belongs to a study of blood T cell repertoires in COVID-19. About the research overall: Samples taken during acute and convalescent COVID-19 were collected in the United States, Italy and Spain. PBMCs, B-cell-depleted T cells, or T cells were the source of the cDNA or gDNA that made up the material.

Original processing methods: Amplification of reference gene primers provided the estimated nucleated cell counts. The repertoire was sequenced with immunoSEQ multiplex PCR; TCRdb's copy has only in-frame clones and lacks some. That table supplies the V and J calls and clone size; D and trimming were determined from the DNA. The table has roughly 150,000 clones, around 81% seen once. The chain recombines TRBV7-9 with TRBJ1-2; D is possibly TRBD1 (5 bases). The clonotype originates from a man between 60 and 70 years old with active or convalescent COVID-19. Sequencing was carried out using peripheral blood. CDR3 bases: TGTGCCAGCAACCGGGAGGGGGGCTACACCTTC. Encoded protein: CASNREGGYTF.